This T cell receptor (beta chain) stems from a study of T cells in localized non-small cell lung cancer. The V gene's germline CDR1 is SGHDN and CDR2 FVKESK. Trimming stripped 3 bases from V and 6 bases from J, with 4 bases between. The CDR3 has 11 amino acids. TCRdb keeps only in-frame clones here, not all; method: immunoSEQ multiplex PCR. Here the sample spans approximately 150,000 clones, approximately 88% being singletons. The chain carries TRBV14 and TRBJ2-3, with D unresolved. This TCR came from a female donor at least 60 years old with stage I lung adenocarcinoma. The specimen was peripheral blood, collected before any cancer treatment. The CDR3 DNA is TGTGCCAGCAGCCATTCTGATACGCAGTATTTT. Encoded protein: CASSHSDTQYF.